The 8 T cell receptor beta chains presented below share a single source sample, sequenced in a study of CD8 T cells in ankylosing spondylitis. TCRdb analysed the 5' RACE reads with MiXCR anew, one entry per CDR3 protein. The sample lists 150,000 to 200,000 distinct CDR3 sequences; approximately 10% were seen once. Material: blood, either unsorted or a sorted T cell fraction (not recorded which). Receptors were obtained from a male donor with ankylosing spondylitis or in good health (not recorded which).

This clonotype was observed at least ten times. The CDR3 loop is CASSEQGAGNEQFF. CDR3 DNA sequence: TGTGCCAGCAGTGAACAGGGGGCTGGCAATGAGCAGTTCTTC. This chain links TRBV2 with TRBJ2-1; 8 positions match TRBD1. The CDR3 covers 14 residues. Trimming cost V 2 bases and J 6 bases; bases outside gene matches: 3. CDR1 and CDR2 from the germline V gene are SNHLY and FYNNEI.

This clonotype has ten or more counts. The rearrangement joins TRBV4-2 to TRBJ2-5; 7 bases align to TRBD2. Germline CDR1 and CDR2: LGHNA and YNFKEQ. The ends lost 5 bases at V and 2 bases at J; junction bases unmatched: 5. CDR3 length: 14 residues. CDR3 in DNA: TGTGCCAGCAGCTATGTCGGGGGGCAAGAGACCCAGTACTTC. This gives the protein CASSYVGGQETQYF.

This clonotype was recorded at least ten times. The V gene is TRBV7-8, the J gene TRBJ2-7; no clear D. The CDR3 is 11 amino acids. Germline loops: CDR1 SGHVS, CDR2 FQNEAQ. Between the trimmed V and J ends, which lost 5 bases and 4 bases, there was a span of 6 bases. CDR3 loop: CASSPRYEQYF. In DNA form, the CDR3 reads TGTGCCAGCAGCCCCCGATACGAGCAGTACTTC.

The table lists this clonotype with many counts. The gene calls are TRBV4-3 and TRBJ2-2; 11 bases are a match to TRBD2. Germline CDR1 and CDR2: LGHNA and YSLEER. This CDR3 comprises 17 residues. The junction had 8 bases not matched to a gene; V was cut back by 4 bases and J by 4 bases. CDR3 bases: TGCGCCAGCAGCCCAGCACTAGCGGGGGTTACCACCGGGGAGCTGTTTTTT. Translation gives CASSPALAGVTTGELFF.

The chain couples TRBV7-3 to TRBJ2-1, with D maybe TRBD1 (5 bases). The germline gives CDR1 SGHTA, CDR2 FQGTGA. The CDR3 extends over 22 amino acids. Trimming shortened V by 0 bases and J by 0 bases, and 27 bases separated the two germline ends. The CDR3 DNA reads TGTGCCAGCAGCTTAACTTTCCGTTGGGGCCATTCGGACACGAGCTCCTACAATGAGCAGTTCTTC. It codes for CASSLTFRWGHSDTSSYNEQFF.

The chain joins TRBV20-1 to TRBJ2-3; D is unclear. The CDR3 covers 10 residues. CDR1 and CDR2 from the germline V gene are DFQATT and SNEGSKA (reference sequence). V was pared by 4 bases and J by 4 bases, with 3 bases between. The DNA for the CDR3 is TGCAGTGCTAATCCAGATACGCAGTATTTT. Its protein is CSANPDTQYF.

This clonotype was found many times. The rearrangement uses TRBV27 and TRBJ1-6; TRBD1 aligns across 7 bases. Germline V gene data show CDR1 as MNHEY and CDR2 as SMNVEV (reference sequence). Trimming took 7 bases from V and 7 from J; bases not matched to a gene: 7. The length of the CDR3 is 14 residues. The DNA of the CDR3 is TGTGCCAGCAAACGACAGGGAGAGAATTCACCCCTCCACTTT. Its protein is CASKRQGENSPLHF.

This clonotype occurred a few times. The J gene is TRBJ2-3, the V gene TRBV7-2, with 8 bases fitting TRBD1. Germline CDR1 is SGHTA and CDR2 is FQGNSA. V dropped 5 bases and J dropped 11; count of bases not matched to a gene: 9. The CDR3 totals 13 residues. CDR3 loop: CASSPPPGQVQYF. In nucleotides, the CDR3 is TGTGCCAGCAGCCCCCCACCGGGACAGGTGCAGTATTTT.